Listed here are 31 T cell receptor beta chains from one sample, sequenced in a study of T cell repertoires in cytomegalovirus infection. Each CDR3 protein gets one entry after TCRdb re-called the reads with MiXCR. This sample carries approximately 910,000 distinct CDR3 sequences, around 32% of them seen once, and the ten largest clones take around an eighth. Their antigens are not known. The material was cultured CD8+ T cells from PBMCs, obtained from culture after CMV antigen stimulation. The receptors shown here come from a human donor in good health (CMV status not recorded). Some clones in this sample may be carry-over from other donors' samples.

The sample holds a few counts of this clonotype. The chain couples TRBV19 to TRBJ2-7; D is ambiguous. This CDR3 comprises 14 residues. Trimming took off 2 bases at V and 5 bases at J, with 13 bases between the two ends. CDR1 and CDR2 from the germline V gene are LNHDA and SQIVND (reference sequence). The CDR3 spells CASSILASSDEQYF. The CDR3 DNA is TGTGCCAGTAGTATACTGGCGTCCTCGGACGAGCAGTACTTC. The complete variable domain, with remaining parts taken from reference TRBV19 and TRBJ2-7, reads DGGITQSPKYLFRKEGQNVTLSCEQNLNHDAMYWYRQDPGQGLRLIYYSQIVNDFQKGDIAEGYSVSREKKESFPLTVTSAQKNPTAFYLCASSILASSDEQYFGPGTRLTVT.

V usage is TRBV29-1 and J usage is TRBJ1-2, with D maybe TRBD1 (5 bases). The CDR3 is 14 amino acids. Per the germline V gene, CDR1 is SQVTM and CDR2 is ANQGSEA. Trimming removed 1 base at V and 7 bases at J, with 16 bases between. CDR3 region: CSVEGLRGSPGYTF. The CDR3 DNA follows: TGCAGCGTTGAAGGACTTCGGGGGTCCCCTGGCTACACCTTC.

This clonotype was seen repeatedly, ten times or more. The CDR3 DNA follows: TGTGCCAGCAGCTTAGCACTCACAGATGGAGAGACCCAGTACTTC. Protein product: CASSLALTDGETQYF. V gene TRBV7-2 combines with J gene TRBJ2-5; no clear D gene. V shed 0 bases and J shed 4 bases, with 12 bases lying between them. The CDR3 extends over 15 amino acids. Germline loops: CDR1 SGHTA, CDR2 FQGNSA.

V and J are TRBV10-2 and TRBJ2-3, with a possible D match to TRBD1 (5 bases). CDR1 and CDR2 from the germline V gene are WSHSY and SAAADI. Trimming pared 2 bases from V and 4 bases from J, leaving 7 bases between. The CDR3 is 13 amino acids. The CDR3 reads CASSEVGPDTQYF. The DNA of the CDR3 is TGCGCCAGCAGTGAGGTGGGGCCAGATACGCAGTATTTT.

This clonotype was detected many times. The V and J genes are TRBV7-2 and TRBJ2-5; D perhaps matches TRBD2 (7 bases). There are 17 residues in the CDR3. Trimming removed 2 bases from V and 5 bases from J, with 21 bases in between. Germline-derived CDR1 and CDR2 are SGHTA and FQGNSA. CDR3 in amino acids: CASSLMGGGLRAETQYF. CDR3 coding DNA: TGTGCCAGCAGCTTAATGGGCGGGGGCCTGCGGGCGGAGACCCAGTACTTC.

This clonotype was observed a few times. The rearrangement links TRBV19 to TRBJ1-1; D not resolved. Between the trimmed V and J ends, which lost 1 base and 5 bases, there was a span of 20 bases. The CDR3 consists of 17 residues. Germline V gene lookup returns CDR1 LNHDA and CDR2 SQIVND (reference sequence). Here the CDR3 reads CASSIVPHGLRPTEAFF. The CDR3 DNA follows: TGTGCCAGTAGTATAGTGCCCCACGGCCTACGGCCTACTGAAGCTTTCTTT.

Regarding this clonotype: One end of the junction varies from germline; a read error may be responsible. The CDR3 here is CVSSPPVGARMNTEAFF. The CDR3 nucleotides read TGTGTCAGCTCACCACCAGTCGGGGCCCGAATGAACACTGAAGCTTTCTTT. J is TRBJ1-1 and V is TRBV18, with D tentatively TRBD1 (5 bases). This CDR3 is built from 17 residues. CDR1 and CDR2 from the germline V gene are KGHSH and LQKENI.

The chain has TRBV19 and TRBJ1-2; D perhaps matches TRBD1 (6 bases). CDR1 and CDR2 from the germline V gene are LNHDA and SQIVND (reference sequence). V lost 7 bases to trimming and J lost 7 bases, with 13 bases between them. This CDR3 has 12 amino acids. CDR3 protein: CASNMGAGGYTF. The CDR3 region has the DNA TGTGCCAGTAATATGGGGGCCGGTGGCTACACCTTC.

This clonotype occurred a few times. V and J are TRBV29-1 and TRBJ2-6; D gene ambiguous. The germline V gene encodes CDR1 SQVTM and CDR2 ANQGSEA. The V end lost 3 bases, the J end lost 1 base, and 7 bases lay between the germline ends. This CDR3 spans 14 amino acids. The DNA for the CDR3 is TGCAGCGTTGATCCAAAATCTGGGGCCAACGTCCTGACTTTC. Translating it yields CSVDPKSGANVLTF. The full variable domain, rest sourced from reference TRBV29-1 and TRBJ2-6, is SAVISQKPSRDICQRGTSLTIQCQVDSQVTMMFWYRQQPGQSLTLIATANQGSEATYESGFVIDKFPISRPNLTFSTLTVSNMSPEDSSIYLCSVDPKSGANVLTFGAGSRLTVL.

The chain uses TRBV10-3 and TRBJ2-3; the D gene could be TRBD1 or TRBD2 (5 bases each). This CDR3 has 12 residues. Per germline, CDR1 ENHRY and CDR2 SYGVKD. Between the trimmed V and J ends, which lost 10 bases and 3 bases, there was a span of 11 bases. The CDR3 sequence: CATPRGTDTQYF. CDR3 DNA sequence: TGTGCCACCCCGAGGGGAACAGATACGCAGTATTTT.

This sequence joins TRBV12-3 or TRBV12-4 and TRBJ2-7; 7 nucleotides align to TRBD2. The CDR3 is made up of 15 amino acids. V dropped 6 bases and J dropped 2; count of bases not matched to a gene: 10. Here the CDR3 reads CASSLHSGTPYEQYF. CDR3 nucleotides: TGTGCCAGCAGCCTACACAGCGGGACCCCCTACGAGCAGTACTTC.

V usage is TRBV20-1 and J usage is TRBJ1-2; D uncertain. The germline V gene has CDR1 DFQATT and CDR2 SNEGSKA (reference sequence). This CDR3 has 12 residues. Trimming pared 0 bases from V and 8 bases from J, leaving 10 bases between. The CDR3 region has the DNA TGCAGTGCTAGAGACCGGGTCCAGGGCTACACCTTC. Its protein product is CSARDRVQGYTF.

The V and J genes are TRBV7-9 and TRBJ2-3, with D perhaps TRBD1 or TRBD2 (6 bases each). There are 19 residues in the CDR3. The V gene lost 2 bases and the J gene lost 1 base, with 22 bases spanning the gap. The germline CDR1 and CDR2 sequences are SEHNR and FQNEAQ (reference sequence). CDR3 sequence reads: CASSLPPRDIWEGTDTQYF. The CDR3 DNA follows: TGTGCCAGCAGCTTACCCCCGCGGGACATTTGGGAAGGCACAGATACGCAGTATTTT.

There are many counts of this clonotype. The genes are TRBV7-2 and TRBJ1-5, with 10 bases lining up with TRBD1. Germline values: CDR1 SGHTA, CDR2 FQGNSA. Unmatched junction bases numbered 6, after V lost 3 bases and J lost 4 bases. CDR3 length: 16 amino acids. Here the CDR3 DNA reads TGTGCCAGCAGCTTCGGGACAGGGGAACGGAATCAGCCCCAGCATTTT. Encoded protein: CASSFGTGERNQPQHF.

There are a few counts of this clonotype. The CDR3 loop is CASSLLGQDIEAFF. CDR3 nucleotides: TGCGCCAGCAGCCTTTTGGGACAGGACATTGAAGCTTTCTTT. The chain carries TRBV10-2 and TRBJ1-1; 8 nucleotides match TRBD1. Germline V gene lookup returns CDR1 WSHSY and CDR2 SAAADI. CDR3 length equals 14 residues. V was pared by 6 bases and J by 7 bases, with 10 bases of the junction left unmatched.

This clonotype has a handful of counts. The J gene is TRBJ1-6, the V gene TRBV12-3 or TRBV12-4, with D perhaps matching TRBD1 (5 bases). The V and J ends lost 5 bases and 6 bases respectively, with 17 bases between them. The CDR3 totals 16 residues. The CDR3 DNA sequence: TGTGCCAGCAGTGCGGCGGTGGGGGGATTTAATTCACCCCTCCACTTT. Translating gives CASSAAVGGFNSPLHF.

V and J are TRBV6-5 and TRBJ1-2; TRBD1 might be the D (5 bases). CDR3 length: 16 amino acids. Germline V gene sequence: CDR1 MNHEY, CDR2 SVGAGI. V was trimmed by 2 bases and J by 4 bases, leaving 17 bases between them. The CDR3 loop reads CASSYLPRQFLYGYTF. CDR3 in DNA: TGTGCCAGCAGTTACCTCCCGCGACAGTTCCTCTATGGCTACACCTTC.

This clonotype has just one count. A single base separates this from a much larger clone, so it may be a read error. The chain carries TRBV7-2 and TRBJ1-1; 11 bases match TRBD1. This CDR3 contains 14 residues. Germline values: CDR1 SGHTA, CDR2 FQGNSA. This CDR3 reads CVSRTGGWDTEAFF. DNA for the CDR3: TGTGTCAGCAGGACAGGGGGCTGGGACACTGAAGCTTTCTTT.

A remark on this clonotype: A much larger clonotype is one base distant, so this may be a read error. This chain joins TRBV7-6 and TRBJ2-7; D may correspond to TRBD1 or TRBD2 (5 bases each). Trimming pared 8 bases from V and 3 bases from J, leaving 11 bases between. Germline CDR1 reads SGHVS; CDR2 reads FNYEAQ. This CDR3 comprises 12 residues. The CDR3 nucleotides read TGTGCCAGCCGGGACGGAGGCTACGAGCAGTACTTC. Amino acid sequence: CASRDGGYEQYF.

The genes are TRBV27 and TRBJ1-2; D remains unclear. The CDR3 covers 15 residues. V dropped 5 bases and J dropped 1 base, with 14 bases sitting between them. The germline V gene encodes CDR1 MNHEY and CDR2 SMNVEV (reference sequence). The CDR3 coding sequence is TGTGCCAGCAGTCCGTCCCAGGCTGTTAACTATGGCTACACCTTC. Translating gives CASSPSQAVNYGYTF.

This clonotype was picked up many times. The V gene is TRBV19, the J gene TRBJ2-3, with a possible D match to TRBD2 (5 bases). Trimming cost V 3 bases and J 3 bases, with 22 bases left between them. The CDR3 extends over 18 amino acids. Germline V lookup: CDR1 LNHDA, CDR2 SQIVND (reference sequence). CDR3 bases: TGTGCCAGTAGTATGGGATTCCGACTATCGATCCTTACAGATACGCAGTATTTT. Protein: CASSMGFRLSILTDTQYF.

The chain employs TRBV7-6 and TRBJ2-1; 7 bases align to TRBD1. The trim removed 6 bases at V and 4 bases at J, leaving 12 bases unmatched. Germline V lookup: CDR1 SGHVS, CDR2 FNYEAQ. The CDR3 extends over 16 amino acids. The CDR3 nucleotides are TGTGCCAGCAGAAACTCGGCCACAGGGGATTACAATGAGCAGTTCTTC. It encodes CASRNSATGDYNEQFF.

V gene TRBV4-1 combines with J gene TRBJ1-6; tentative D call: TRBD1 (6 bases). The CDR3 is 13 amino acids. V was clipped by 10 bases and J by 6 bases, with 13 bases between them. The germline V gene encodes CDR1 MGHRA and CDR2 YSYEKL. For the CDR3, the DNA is TGCGCCACCGCACAGGGTGTTAATTCACCCCTCCACTTT. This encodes CATAQGVNSPLHF.

The CDR3 is CASSRTGVIPYGYTF. The CDR3 DNA is TGTGCCAGCAGCAGGACAGGAGTTATACCCTATGGCTACACCTTC. The V and J genes are TRBV5-6 and TRBJ1-2; TRBD1 matches at 7 bases. The CDR3 runs to 15 residues. Germline V gene sequence: CDR1 SGHDT, CDR2 YYEEEE. V was pared by 4 bases and J by 4 bases, with 10 bases of the junction left unmatched. Full variable domain (outside the CDR3, taken from reference TRBV5-6 and TRBJ1-2): DAGVTQSPTHLIKTRGQQVTLRCSPKSGHDTVSWYQQALGQGPQFIFQYYEEEERQRGNFPDRFSGHQFPNYSSELNVNALLLGDSALYLCASSRTGVIPYGYTFGSGTRLTVV.

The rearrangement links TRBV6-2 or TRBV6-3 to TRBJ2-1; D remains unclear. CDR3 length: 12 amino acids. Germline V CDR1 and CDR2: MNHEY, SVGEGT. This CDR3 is CVTWESYNEQFF. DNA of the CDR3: TGTGTCACGTGGGAATCCTACAATGAGCAGTTCTTC.

In DNA, the CDR3 is TGTGCCAGCAGCGCCCGAGGACAGGGTATTCATCAGCCCCAGCATTTT. It translates to CASSARGQGIHQPQHF. The V and J genes are TRBV7-9 and TRBJ1-5, with 8 bases matching TRBD1. V lost 5 bases to trimming and J lost 5 bases; unmatched junction nucleotides: 11. This CDR3 region has 16 residues. Germline CDR1 is SEHNR and CDR2 is FQNEAQ (reference sequence).

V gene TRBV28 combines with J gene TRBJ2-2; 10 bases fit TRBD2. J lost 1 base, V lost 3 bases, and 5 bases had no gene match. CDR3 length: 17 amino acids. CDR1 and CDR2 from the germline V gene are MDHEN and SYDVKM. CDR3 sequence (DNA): TGTGCCAGCAGTTTCCCTAGCGGGGGTATGAACACCGGGGAGCTGTTTTTT. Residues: CASSFPSGGMNTGELFF.

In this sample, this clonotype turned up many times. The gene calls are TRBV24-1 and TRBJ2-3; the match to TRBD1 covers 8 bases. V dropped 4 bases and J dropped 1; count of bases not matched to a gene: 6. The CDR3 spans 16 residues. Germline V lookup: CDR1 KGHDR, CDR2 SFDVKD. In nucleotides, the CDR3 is TGTGCCACCAGTGAACGGACAGGGACTCGCACAGATACGCAGTATTTT. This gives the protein CATSERTGTRTDTQYF.

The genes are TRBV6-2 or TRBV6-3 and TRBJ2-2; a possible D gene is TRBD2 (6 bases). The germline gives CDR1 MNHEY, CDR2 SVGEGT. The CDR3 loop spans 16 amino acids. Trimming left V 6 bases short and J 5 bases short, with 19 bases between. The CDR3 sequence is CASSSPLGEETGELFF. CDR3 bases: TGTGCCAGCAGCTCCCCGCTGGGGGAGGAAACCGGGGAGCTGTTTTTT.

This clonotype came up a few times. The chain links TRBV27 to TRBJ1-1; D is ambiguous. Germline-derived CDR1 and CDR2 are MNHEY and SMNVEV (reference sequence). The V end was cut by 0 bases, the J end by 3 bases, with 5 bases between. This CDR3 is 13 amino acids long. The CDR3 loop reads CASSLSIDTEAFF. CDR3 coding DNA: TGTGCCAGCAGTTTATCGATTGACACTGAAGCTTTCTTT.

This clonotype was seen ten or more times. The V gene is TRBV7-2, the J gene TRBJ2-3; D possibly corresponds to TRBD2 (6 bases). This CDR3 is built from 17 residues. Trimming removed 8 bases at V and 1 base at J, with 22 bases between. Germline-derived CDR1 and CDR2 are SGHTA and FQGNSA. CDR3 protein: CASVYLPGGARTDTQYF. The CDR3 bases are TGTGCCAGCGTGTACTTGCCTGGCGGGGCCCGCACAGATACGCAGTATTTT.